This TCR beta chain was captured by sequencing in a study of beta chain features in type 1 diabetes. The CDR3 loop spans 13 amino acids. V gave up 7 bases and J gave up 0 bases, with 9 bases separating them. Germline lookup yields CDR1 SQVTM and CDR2 ANQGSEA. The study reverse transcribed the entire isolated RNA, so it sequenced expressed TCRB transcripts. Produced via immunoSEQ multiplex PCR; TCRdb's table is partial and in-frame only. Of 350,000 to 450,000 clones in the sample, more than 12% are singletons; the top ten hold 0.019%. The specimen was naive CD4+ T cells from blood. The chain uses TRBV29-1 and TRBJ1-4; no firm D call. The clonotype comes from a woman between 18 and 29 years old in good health. In DNA, the CDR3 is TGCAGCGCCTTACTGGCAACTAATGAAAAACTGTTTTTT. Its protein product is CSALLATNEKLFF.